One and the same sample provided the 13 T cell receptor beta chains below, sequenced in a study of graft-versus-host responses after intestinal transplantation. Their antigens are not known. Only in-frame clones appear in the TCRdb table, and some are missing; sequencing was by immunoSEQ multiplex PCR. The sample yields tens of thousands of clones, roughly 80% seen once. Sequenced here: unstimulated CD4+ T cells sorted from spleen or lymph node cells, sampled before transplant. The receptors were gathered from a human donor who was the organ donor for an intestinal transplant.

This clone was counted only a few times. The chain carries TRBV2 and TRBJ1-2, with 11 bases matching TRBD1. CDR3 length: 13 amino acids. The germline CDR1 and CDR2 sequences are SNHLY and FYNNEI. With V trimmed by 8 bases and J by 8 bases, 7 bases remained unmatched. CDR3 residues: CASGRDRGKGYTF. CDR3 sequence (DNA): TGTGCCAGCGGCCGGGACAGGGGGAAGGGCTACACCTTC.

The rearrangement links TRBV21-1 to TRBJ2-7; TRBD2 reflects the table's D call only, with no check against the DNA. TRBV21-1 has pseudogene status. The CDR3 totals 12 residues. The CDR3 nucleotides are TGTGCCAGCAGCAAAGTAGACTACGAGCAGTACTTC. Amino acids: CASSKVDYEQYF.

CDR3 sequence (DNA): TGTGCCAGCTCACCACTTAAAGAGACCCAGTACTTC. It translates to CASSPLKETQYF. The chain combines TRBV18 with TRBJ2-5; no definite D call. CDR1 is KGHSH and CDR2 is LQKENI in the germline V gene. V dropped 1 base and J dropped 3 bases, with 3 bases sitting between them. The CDR3 contains 12 residues.

This sequence joins TRBV4-1 and TRBJ2-1, with 8 bases aligning to TRBD2. J was trimmed by 9 bases and V by 0 bases; bases with no gene match: 13. The CDR3 spans 17 residues. CDR1 and CDR2 from the germline V gene are MGHRA and YSYEKL. CDR3 bases: TGCGCCAGCAGCCAAGATGGGCCTAGCGGGTACCCGGGTGAGCAGTTCTTC. Translation: CASSQDGPSGYPGEQFF.

The rearrangement joins TRBV6-6 to TRBJ1-5, with D uncertain. The CDR3 has 14 amino acids. Looked up from germline, CDR1 is MNHNY and CDR2 is SVGAGI (reference sequence). Trimming cost V 6 bases and J 5 bases, with 14 bases left between them. The CDR3 reads CASSPPTKDQPQHF. The CDR3 DNA reads TGTGCCAGCAGCCCACCGACGAAAGATCAGCCCCAGCATTTT.

The rearrangement links TRBV6-1 to TRBJ2-7; TRBD2 aligns across 8 bases. The germline V gene encodes CDR1 MNHNS and CDR2 SASEGT. The V and J ends lost 6 bases and 5 bases, in that order; junction bases with no gene match: 12. The CDR3 contains 15 residues. The chain's CDR3 is CASRAPTSVVHEQYF. DNA for the CDR3: TGTGCCAGCAGAGCCCCGACTAGCGTCGTCCACGAGCAGTACTTC.

J is TRBJ2-2 and V is TRBV6-5; D call uncertain. CDR3 length: 11 residues. Germline V gene sequence: CDR1 MNHEY, CDR2 SVGAGI. V was pared by 8 bases and J by 7 bases, with 8 bases between. The DNA of the CDR3 is TGTGCCAGCTGGGTCCTCGGGGAGCTGTTTTTT. This encodes CASWVLGELFF.

The chain is built from TRBV5-1 and TRBJ2-7, with TRBD1 matching over 7 bases. Trimming at V came to 1 base and at J to 0 bases, leaving 1 base not matched to a gene. CDR3 length: 14 residues. CDR1 is SGHRS and CDR2 is YFSETQ in the germline V gene. The CDR3 spells CASSLRQGSYEQYF. The CDR3 DNA is TGCGCCAGCAGCTTGAGACAGGGCTCCTACGAGCAGTACTTC.

This rearrangement joins TRBV4-1 to TRBJ2-7, with 11 bases fitting TRBD2. With 1 base clipped from V and 4 bases from J, the junction kept 3 bases outside the gene matches. This CDR3 has 15 residues. From germline, CDR1 is MGHRA and CDR2 YSYEKL. The CDR3 spells CASSQGWTSGYEQYF. CDR3 nucleotides: TGCGCCAGCAGCCAAGGTTGGACTAGCGGGTACGAGCAGTACTTC.

This clone was counted only a few times. This sequence joins TRBV5-4 and TRBJ2-1; 8 bases are shared with TRBD2. J lost 2 bases, V lost 3 bases, and 4 bases had no gene match. Germline V gene sequence: CDR1 SGHNT, CDR2 YYREEE (reference sequence). The CDR3 is 15 residues long. The CDR3 spells CASSSERGPYNEQFF. The CDR3 DNA sequence: TGTGCCAGCAGCTCCGAGCGGGGGCCCTACAATGAGCAGTTCTTC.

The chain is built from TRBV7-9 and TRBJ2-1; D call uncertain. The germline V and J ends were trimmed by 5 bases and 10 bases, with 3 bases remaining between them. CDR1 and CDR2 (germline): SEHNR, FQNEAQ (reference sequence). This CDR3 region has 9 residues. The DNA of the CDR3 is TGTGCCAGCAGCCCGGAGCAGTTCTTC. It encodes CASSPEQFF. The full variable domain, rest sourced from reference TRBV7-9 and TRBJ2-1, is DTGVSQNPRHKITKRGQNVTFRCDPISEHNRLYWYRQTLGQGPEFLTYFQNEAQLEKSRLLSDRFSAERPKGSFSTLEIQRTEQGDSAMYLCASSPEQFFGPGTRLTVL.

The rearrangement uses TRBV6-1 and TRBJ1-2; 7 bases map to TRBD1. V lost 5 bases and J lost 7; bases outside the gene matches: 1. Germline CDR1 MNHNS, CDR2 SASEGT. CDR3 length equals 11 residues. CDR3 loop: CASSYRGGYTF. Written as DNA, the CDR3 is TGTGCCAGCAGTTACAGGGGTGGCTACACCTTC.

The V gene is TRBV30, the J gene TRBJ2-1, with TRBD2 as a possible D gene (6 bases). Per germline, CDR1 GTSNPN and CDR2 SVGIG (reference sequence). Trimming removed 3 bases from V and 7 bases from J, with 19 bases in between. The CDR3 length is 15 residues. CDR3 nucleotide sequence: TGTGCCTGGAGCCCCGGACTAACCTCTGGGAATGAGCAGTTCTTC. It is translated as CAWSPGLTSGNEQFF.